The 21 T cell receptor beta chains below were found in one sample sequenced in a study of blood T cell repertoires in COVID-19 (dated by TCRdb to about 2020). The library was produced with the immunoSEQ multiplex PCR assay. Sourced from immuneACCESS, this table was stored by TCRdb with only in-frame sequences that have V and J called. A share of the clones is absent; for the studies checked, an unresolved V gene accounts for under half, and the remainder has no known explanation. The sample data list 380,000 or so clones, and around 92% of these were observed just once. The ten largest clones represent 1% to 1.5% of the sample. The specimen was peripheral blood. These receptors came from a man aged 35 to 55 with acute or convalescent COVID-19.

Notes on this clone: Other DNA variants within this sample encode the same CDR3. CDR3 coding DNA: TGTGCCAGCAGTTACGGCAGGAGCAATCAGCCCCAGCATTTT. Encoded protein: CASSYGRSNQPQHF. J is TRBJ1-5 and V is TRBV6-5; D call uncertain. Deletions cut 2 bases from V and 1 base from J, with 6 bases between. The V gene's germline CDR1 is MNHEY and CDR2 SVGAGI. This CDR3 region has 14 residues.

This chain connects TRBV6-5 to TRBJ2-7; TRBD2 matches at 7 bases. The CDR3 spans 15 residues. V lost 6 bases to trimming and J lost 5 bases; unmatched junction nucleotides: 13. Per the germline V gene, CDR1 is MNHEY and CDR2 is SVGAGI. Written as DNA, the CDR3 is TGTGCCAGCAGCCACGCGAGGACTAGTCTCCACGAGCAGTACTTC. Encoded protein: CASSHARTSLHEQYF.

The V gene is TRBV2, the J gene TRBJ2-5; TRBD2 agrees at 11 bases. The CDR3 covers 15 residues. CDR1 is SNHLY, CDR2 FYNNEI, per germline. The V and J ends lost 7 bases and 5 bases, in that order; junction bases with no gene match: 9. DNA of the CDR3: TGTGCCAGCATCCCACTAGCGGGAGAGTTGGAGACCCAGTACTTC. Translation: CASIPLAGELETQYF.

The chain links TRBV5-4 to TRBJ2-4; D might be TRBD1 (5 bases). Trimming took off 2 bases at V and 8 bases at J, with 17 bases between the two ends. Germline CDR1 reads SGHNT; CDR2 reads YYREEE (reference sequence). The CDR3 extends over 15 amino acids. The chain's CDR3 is CASSFPKGGADIQYF. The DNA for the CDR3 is TGTGCCAGCAGCTTCCCAAAGGGTGGGGCGGACATTCAGTACTTC. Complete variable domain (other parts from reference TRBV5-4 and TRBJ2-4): ETGVTQSPTHLIKTRGQQVTLRCSSQSGHNTVSWYQQALGQGPQFIFQYYREEENGRGNFPPRFSGLQFPNYSSELNVNALELDDSALYLCASSFPKGGADIQYFGAGTRLSVL.

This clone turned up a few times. The CDR3 spells CAWSGGAGLSNQPQHF. Here the CDR3 DNA reads TGTGCCTGGAGTGGCGGCGCAGGGTTAAGCAATCAGCCCCAGCATTTT. This chain connects TRBV30 to TRBJ1-5; possible D gene TRBD1, 5 bases. V shed 1 base and J shed 1 base, with 14 bases lying between them. The CDR3 is 16 residues long. The germline V gene encodes CDR1 GTSNPN and CDR2 SVGIG (reference sequence).

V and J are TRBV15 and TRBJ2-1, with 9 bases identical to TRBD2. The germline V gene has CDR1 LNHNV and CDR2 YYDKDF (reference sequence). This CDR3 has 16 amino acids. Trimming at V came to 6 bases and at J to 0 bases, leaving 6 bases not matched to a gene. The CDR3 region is CATSNPSGDSYNEQFF. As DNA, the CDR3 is TGTGCCACCAGTAATCCTAGCGGGGACTCCTACAATGAGCAGTTCTTC.

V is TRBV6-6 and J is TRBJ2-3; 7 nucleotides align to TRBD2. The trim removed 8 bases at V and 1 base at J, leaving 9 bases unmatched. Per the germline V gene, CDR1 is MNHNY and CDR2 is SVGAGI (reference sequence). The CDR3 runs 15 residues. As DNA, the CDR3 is TGTGCCAGCGGTTGGACTAGTGCCCGCACAGATACGCAGTATTTT. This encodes CASGWTSARTDTQYF.

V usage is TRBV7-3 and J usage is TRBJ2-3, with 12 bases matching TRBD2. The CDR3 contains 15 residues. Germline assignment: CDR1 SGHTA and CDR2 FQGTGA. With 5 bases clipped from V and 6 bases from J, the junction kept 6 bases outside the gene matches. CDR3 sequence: CASSPLAGGPDTQYF. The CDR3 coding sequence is TGTGCCAGCAGCCCACTAGCGGGGGGCCCCGATACGCAGTATTTT.

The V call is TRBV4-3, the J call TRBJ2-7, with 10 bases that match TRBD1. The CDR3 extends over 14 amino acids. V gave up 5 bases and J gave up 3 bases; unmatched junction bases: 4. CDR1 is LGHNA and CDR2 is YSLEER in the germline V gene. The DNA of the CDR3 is TGCGCCAGCAGCAAGGGACAGGGGTTCTACGAGCAGTACTTC. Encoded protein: CASSKGQGFYEQYF.

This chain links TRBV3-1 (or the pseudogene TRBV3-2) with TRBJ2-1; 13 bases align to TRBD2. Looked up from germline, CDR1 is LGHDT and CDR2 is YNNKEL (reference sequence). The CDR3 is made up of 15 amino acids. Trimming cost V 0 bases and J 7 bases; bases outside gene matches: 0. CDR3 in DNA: TGTGCCAGCAGCCAAGAACTAGCGGGGGGGAATGAGCAGTTCTTC. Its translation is CASSQELAGGNEQFF.

As DNA, the CDR3 is TGTGCCAGCAGTCCCGGGGGGGAGGTTGGCTACACCTTC. Protein product: CASSPGGEVGYTF. The chain carries TRBV9 and TRBJ1-2; the D gene is possibly TRBD1 (5 bases). The V and J ends lost 5 bases and 7 bases respectively, with 15 bases between them. Germline lookup yields CDR1 SGDLS and CDR2 YYNGEE. The CDR3 spans 13 residues.

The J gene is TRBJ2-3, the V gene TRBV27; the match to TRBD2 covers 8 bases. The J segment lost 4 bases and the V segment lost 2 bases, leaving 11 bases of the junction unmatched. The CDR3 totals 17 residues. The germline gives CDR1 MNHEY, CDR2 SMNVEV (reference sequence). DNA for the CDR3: TGTGCCAGCAGTTTAAGTCGGAGTACGGGGGGGCCAGATACGCAGTATTTT. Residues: CASSLSRSTGGPDTQYF.

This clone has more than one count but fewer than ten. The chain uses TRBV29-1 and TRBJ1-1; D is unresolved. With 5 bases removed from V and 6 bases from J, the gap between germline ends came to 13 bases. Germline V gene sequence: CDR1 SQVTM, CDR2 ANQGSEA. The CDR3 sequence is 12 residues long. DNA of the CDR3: TGCAGCGTTTCCGTCGGGCGGGCTGAAGCTTTCTTT. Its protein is CSVSVGRAEAFF.

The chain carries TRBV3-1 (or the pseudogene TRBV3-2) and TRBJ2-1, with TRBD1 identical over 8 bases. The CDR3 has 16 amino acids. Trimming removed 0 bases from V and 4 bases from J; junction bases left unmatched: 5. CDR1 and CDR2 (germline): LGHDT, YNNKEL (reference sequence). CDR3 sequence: CASSQDGQGEYNEQFF. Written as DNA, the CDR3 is TGTGCCAGCAGCCAAGATGGACAGGGTGAATACAATGAGCAGTTCTTC.

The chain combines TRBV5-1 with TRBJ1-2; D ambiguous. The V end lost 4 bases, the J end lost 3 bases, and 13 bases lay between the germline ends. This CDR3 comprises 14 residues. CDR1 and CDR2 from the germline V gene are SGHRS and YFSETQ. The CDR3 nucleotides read TGCGCCAGCAGCGGAGGAGTGTTGGACTATGGCTACACCTTC. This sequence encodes CASSGGVLDYGYTF.

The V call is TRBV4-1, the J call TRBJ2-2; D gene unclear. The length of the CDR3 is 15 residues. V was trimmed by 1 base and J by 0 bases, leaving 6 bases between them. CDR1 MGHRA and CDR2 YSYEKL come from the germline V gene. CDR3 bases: TGCGCCAGCAGCCAAGTACGAGCGAACACCGGGGAGCTGTTTTTT. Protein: CASSQVRANTGELFF.

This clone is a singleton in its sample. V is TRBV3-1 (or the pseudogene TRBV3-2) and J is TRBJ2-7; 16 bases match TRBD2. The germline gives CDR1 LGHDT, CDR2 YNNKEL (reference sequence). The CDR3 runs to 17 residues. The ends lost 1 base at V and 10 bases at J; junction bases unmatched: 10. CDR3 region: CASSQVVPGLAGGRQYF. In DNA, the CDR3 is TGTGCCAGCAGCCAAGTGGTGCCGGGACTAGCGGGAGGGCGTCAGTACTTC.

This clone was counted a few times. The CDR3 sequence is CASGCAPGTGILAEKLFF. In DNA form, the CDR3 reads TGTGCTAGTGGTTGTGCGCCCGGGACAGGGATATTAGCTGAAAAACTGTTTTTT. This chain links TRBV12-5 with TRBJ1-4; 9 bases match TRBD1. The germline V gene has CDR1 LGHNT and CDR2 FRNRAP. CDR3 length equals 18 residues. Trimming cost V 4 bases and J 7 bases; bases outside gene matches: 16.

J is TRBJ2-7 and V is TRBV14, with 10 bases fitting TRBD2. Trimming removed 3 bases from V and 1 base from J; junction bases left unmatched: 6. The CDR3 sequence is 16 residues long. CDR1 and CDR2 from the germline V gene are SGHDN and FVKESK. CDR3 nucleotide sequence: TGTGCCAGCAGCCACTTGACTAGCGGGCTTTCCTACGAGCAGTACTTC. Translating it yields CASSHLTSGLSYEQYF. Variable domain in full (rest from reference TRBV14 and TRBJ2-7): EAGVTQFPSHSVIEKGQTVTLRCDPISGHDNLYWYRRVMGKEIKFLLHFVKESKQDESGMPNNRFLAERTGGTYSTLKVQPAELEDSGVYFCASSHLTSGLSYEQYFGPGTRLTVT.

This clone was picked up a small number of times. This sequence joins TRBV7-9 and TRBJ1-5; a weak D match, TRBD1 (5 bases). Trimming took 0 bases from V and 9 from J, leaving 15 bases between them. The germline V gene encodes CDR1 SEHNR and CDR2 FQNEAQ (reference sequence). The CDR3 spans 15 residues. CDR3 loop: CASSLADTQSGPQHF. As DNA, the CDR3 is TGTGCCAGCAGCTTAGCGGACACCCAGAGTGGGCCCCAGCATTTT.

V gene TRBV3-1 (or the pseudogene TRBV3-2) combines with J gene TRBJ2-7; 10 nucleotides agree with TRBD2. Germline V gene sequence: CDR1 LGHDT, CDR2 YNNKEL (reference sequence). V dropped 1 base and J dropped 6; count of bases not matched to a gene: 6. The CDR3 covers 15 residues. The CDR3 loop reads CASSQGASGGSEQYF. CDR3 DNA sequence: TGTGCCAGCAGCCAAGGGGCTAGCGGGGGAAGCGAGCAGTACTTC.